Listed here are 17 T cell receptor beta chains from one sample, sequenced in a study of T cells in Graves' hyperthyroidism and ophthalmopathy (dated by TCRdb to between 2018 and 2021). Preparation of the library involved multiplex PCR. Sequenced using an Illumina HiSeq 2000. TCR beta CDR3 regions were amplified from RNA transcripts. The first round of RT-PCR for the TCR CDR3 was performed with the HTBI primer set and the Qiagen OneStep RT-PCR kit. TCRdb reprocessing: public reads trimmed at Q25 with fastp, clones called with MiXCR, in-frame beta chains kept. Rows with a matching CDR3 protein are joined into one entry that keeps the most common DNA and genes. Within this sample are over 300,000 distinct CDR3 sequences, with around 15% of them counted one time only. The ten top clones hold roughly 33% of the sample. What was sequenced was blood. The receptors here all came from a woman between 35 and 50 years old with Graves' ophthalmopathy.

The chain employs TRBV9 and TRBJ2-1; weak D call: TRBD1 (6 bases). Germline V gene lookup returns CDR1 SGDLS and CDR2 YYNGEE. The V gene lost 0 bases and the J gene lost 3 bases, with 10 bases spanning the gap. This CDR3 has 15 amino acids. CDR3 DNA sequence: TGTGCCAGCAGCGTAGTCAGGGGTGACTACAATGAGCAGTTCTTC. Protein: CASSVVRGDYNEQFF.

Notes on this clonotype: A much larger clone lies one base from this, so it may be a read error. The chain links TRBV28 to TRBJ2-2; 7 nucleotides line up with TRBD2. The CDR3 runs 15 residues. Germline assignment: CDR1 MDHEN and CDR2 SYDVKM. The CDR3 DNA sequence: TGTGCCAGCAGTTTGGGGGGGACTACAACCGGGGGGCTGTTTTTT. Its translation: CASSLGGTTTGGLFF.

This rearrangement joins TRBV5-8 to TRBJ1-1; tentatively, D is TRBD1 (5 bases). The CDR3 is made up of 15 amino acids. Trimming cost V 4 bases and J 2 bases, with 15 bases left between them. Germline CDR1 and CDR2: SGHTS and YDEGEE. The CDR3 loop is CASSRFPTANTEAFF. Written as DNA, the CDR3 is TGTGCCAGCAGCCGGTTCCCGACAGCCAACACTGAAGCTTTCTTT.

This chain joins TRBV7-6 and TRBJ1-1, with TRBD1 as a possible D gene (6 bases). This CDR3 has 13 residues. Germline-derived CDR1 and CDR2 are SGHVS and FNYEAQ. V dropped 2 bases and J dropped 11 bases, with 15 bases sitting between them. The DNA of the CDR3 is TGTGCCAGCAGCTTAAGCCAGGGGAAGAGGGCTTTCTTT. As protein: CASSLSQGKRAFF.

In this sample, this clonotype turned up a few times. The V gene is TRBV5-1, the J gene TRBJ1-2, with D unresolved. With 0 bases removed from V and 4 bases from J, the gap between germline ends came to 7 bases. CDR1 and CDR2 (germline): SGHRS, YFSETQ. The CDR3 covers 13 residues. CDR3 bases: TGCGCCAGCAGCTTGGGACCGAGCTATGGCTACACCTTC. Amino acid sequence: CASSLGPSYGYTF.

This clonotype occurred a few times. The chain carries TRBV19 and TRBJ1-5; the match to TRBD1 covers 8 bases. This CDR3 region has 13 residues. V trimming: 7 bases; J trimming: 6 bases; junction bases outside the gene matches: 5. Germline V CDR1 and CDR2: LNHDA, SQIVND (reference sequence). This CDR3 is CASTSGGFQPQHF. The CDR3 DNA reads TGTGCCAGTACTTCAGGGGGCTTTCAGCCCCAGCATTTT.

As concerns this clonotype: A much larger clone differs by one base, so this may be a read error. The chain carries TRBV11-2 and TRBJ1-2, with D hard to call. CDR1 SGHAT and CDR2 FQNNGV come from the germline V gene. The CDR3 extends over 11 amino acids. The CDR3 DNA reads TGTGCGGAGCGGGCGTCCTGTGGCTACACCTTC. Its translation is CAERASCGYTF.

This clonotype was recorded many times. The CDR3 coding sequence is TGTGCCAGCAGTTCACAATTTGATCTAGCGGGCGCCTACGAGCAGTACTTC. It encodes CASSSQFDLAGAYEQYF. The rearrangement uses TRBV6-2 or TRBV6-3 and TRBJ2-7, with TRBD2 matching over 8 bases. The CDR3 contains 17 residues. After removal of 4 bases from V and 2 bases from J, the junction contained 13 bases not matched to a gene. Germline CDR1 MNHEY, CDR2 SVGEGT.

The CDR3 reads CSASLDVETQYF. Written as DNA, the CDR3 is TGCAGTGCTAGTCTGGACGTGGAGACCCAGTACTTC. This sequence joins TRBV20-1 and TRBJ2-5; D gene uncertain. V lost 3 bases to trimming and J lost 5 bases, with 10 bases between them. Germline values: CDR1 DFQATT, CDR2 SNEGSKA (reference sequence). The CDR3 sequence is 12 residues long.

In its sample, this clonotype was seen a few times. The chain employs TRBV11-2 and TRBJ2-2; D tentatively reads TRBD1 or TRBD2 (7 bases each). Germline V gives CDR1 SGHAT, CDR2 FQNNGV. The CDR3 loop spans 15 amino acids. V lost 5 bases and J 6 bases, leaving 16 bases between the germline ends. The CDR3 is CASSPWQGGAGELFF. CDR3 nucleotide sequence: TGTGCCAGCAGCCCTTGGCAGGGGGGGGCCGGGGAGCTGTTTTTT.

This clonotype was seen many times. V and J are TRBV3-1 and TRBJ1-6, with 8 positions matching TRBD1. The CDR3 spans 15 residues. V shed 4 bases, J shed 8 bases, and the junction held 7 bases outside the gene matches. CDR1 is LGHDT, CDR2 YNNKEL, per germline (reference sequence). The CDR3 reads CASSPRQGYYSPLHF. The CDR3 region has the DNA TGTGCCAGCAGCCCTCGACAGGGGTATTATTCACCCCTCCACTTT.

This clonotype was recorded at least ten times. This chain links TRBV10-2 with TRBJ1-1; TRBD1 might be the D (6 bases). CDR3 length: 14 amino acids. Trimming took 3 bases from V and 6 from J, leaving 14 bases between them. Germline CDR1 is WSHSY and CDR2 is SAAADI. The CDR3: CASSEGGKGAEAFF. Written as DNA, the CDR3 is TGCGCCAGCAGTGAAGGGGGGAAGGGTGCTGAAGCTTTCTTT.

The J gene is TRBJ2-2, the V gene TRBV20-1; 9 bases are shared with TRBD1. V trimming: 1 base; J trimming: 3 bases; junction bases outside the gene matches: 0. The CDR3 runs 14 residues. The germline V gene has CDR1 DFQATT and CDR2 SNEGSKA (reference sequence). The CDR3 region is CSARGQGDTGELFF. The CDR3 bases are TGCAGTGCTAGAGGACAGGGGGACACCGGGGAGCTGTTTTTT.

This clonotype came up many times. This sequence joins TRBV6-1 and TRBJ1-5; 10 nucleotides align to TRBD1. This CDR3 comprises 17 residues. Germline V gives CDR1 MNHNS, CDR2 SASEGT. Trimming took 5 bases from V and 4 from J; bases not matched to a gene: 11. CDR3: CASSQWTGTGANQPQHF. DNA of the CDR3: TGTGCCAGCAGTCAATGGACCGGGACAGGGGCGAATCAGCCCCAGCATTTT.

This clonotype was detected a few times. The chain uses TRBV5-8 and TRBJ2-3, with D perhaps matching TRBD2 (6 bases). Germline-derived CDR1 and CDR2 are SGHTS and YDEGEE. This CDR3 region has 14 residues. Trimming cost V 5 bases and J 4 bases, with 14 bases left between them. Written as DNA, the CDR3 is TGTGCCAGCAGACTAGCTTTTGGTGCAGATACGCAGTATTTT. Protein product: CASRLAFGADTQYF.

The gene calls are TRBV5-1 and TRBJ2-1; TRBD2 matches at 9 bases. The tail of the sequence fits TRBJ2-7 better, so the J call may be wrong. This CDR3 has 15 residues. Germline V gene data show CDR1 as SGHRS and CDR2 as YFSETQ. CDR3 bases: TGCGCCAGCAGCTTGACAGCGGGGGGTAGCAATGAGCAGTACTTC. Translation: CASSLTAGGSNEQYF.

This clonotype came up a few times. In DNA form, the CDR3 reads TGTGCCAGCAGCTTGGGGGGACTAGCGGGGCGCACCGGGGAGCTGTTTTTT. It encodes CASSLGGLAGRTGELFF. This chain connects TRBV5-4 to TRBJ2-2; 13 nucleotides match TRBD2. After removal of 0 bases from V and 4 bases from J, the junction contained 3 bases not matched to a gene. The germline V gene has CDR1 SGHNT and CDR2 YYREEE (reference sequence). This CDR3 comprises 17 residues. The full variable domain, with the rest looked up from reference TRBV5-4 and TRBJ2-2, is ETGVTQSPTHLIKTRGQQVTLRCSSQSGHNTVSWYQQALGQGPQFIFQYYREEENGRGNFPPRFSGLQFPNYSSELNVNALELDDSALYLCASSLGGLAGRTGELFFGEGSRLTVL.